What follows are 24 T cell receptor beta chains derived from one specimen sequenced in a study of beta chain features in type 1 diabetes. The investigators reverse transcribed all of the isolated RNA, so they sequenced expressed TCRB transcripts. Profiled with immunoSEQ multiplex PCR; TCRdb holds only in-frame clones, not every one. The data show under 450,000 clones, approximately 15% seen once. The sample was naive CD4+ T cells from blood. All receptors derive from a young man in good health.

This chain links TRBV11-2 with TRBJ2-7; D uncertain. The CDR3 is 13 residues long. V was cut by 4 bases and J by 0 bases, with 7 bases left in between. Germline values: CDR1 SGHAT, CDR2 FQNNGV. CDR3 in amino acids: CASSSTPSYEQYF. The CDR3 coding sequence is TGTGCCAGCAGCTCCACCCCCTCCTACGAGCAGTACTTC.

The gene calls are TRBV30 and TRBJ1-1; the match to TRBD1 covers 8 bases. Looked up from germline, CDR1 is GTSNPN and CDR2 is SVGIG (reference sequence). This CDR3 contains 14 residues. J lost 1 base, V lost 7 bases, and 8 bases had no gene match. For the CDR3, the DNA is TGTGCCTCACACAGGGGGGGAGCGAACACTGAAGCTTTCTTT. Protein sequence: CASHRGGANTEAFF.

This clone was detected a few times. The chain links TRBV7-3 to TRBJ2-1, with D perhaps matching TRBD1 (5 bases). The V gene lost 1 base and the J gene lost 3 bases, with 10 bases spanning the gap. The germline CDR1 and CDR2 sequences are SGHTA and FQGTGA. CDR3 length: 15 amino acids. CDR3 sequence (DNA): TGTGCCAGCAGCTTAAGGGGCCAACTCTACAATGAGCAGTTCTTC. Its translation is CASSLRGQLYNEQFF.

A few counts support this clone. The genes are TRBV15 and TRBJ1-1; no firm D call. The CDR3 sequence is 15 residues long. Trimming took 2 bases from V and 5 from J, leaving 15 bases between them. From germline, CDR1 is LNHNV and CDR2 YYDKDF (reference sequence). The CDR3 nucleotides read TGTGCCACCAGCAGACCAATTACAGCGTTGACTGAAGCTTTCTTT. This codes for CATSRPITALTEAFF.

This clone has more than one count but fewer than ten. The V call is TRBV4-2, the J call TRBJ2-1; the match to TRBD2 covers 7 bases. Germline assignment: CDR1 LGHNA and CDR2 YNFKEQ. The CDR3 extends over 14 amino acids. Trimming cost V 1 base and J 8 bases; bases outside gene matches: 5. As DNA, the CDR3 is TGTGCCAGCAGCCAAGGTCGACTAGCCCATGAGCAGTTCTTC. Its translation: CASSQGRLAHEQFF.

The CDR3 nucleotides are TGTGCCAGCAGCCAAGGGACCGGCGGCACCATATATTTT. Translating gives CASSQGTGGTIYF. The gene calls are TRBV7-3 and TRBJ1-3, with a possible D match to TRBD1 (5 bases). Looked up from germline, CDR1 is SGHTA and CDR2 is FQGTGA. This CDR3 spans 13 amino acids. V was shortened by 5 bases and J by 9 bases, with 14 bases between the two germline ends.

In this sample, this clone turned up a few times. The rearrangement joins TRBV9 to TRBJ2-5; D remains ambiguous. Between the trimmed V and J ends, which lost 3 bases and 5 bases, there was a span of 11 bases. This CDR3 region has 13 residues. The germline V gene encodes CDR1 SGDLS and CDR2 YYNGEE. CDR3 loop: CASSGRDPETQYF. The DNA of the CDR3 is TGTGCCAGCAGCGGCAGAGATCCGGAGACCCAGTACTTC.

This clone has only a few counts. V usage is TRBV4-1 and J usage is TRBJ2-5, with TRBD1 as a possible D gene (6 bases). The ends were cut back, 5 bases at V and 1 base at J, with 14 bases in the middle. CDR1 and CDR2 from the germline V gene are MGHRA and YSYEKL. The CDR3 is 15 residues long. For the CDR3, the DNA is TGCGCCAGCAGCTTCCAGACAGGCAGCCAAGAGACCCAGTACTTC. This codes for CASSFQTGSQETQYF.

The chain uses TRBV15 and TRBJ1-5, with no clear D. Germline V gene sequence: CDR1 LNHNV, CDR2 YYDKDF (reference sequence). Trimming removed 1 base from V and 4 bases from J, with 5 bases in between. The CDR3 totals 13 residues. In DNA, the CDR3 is TGTGCCACCAGCAGAGCAACTAATCAGCCCCAGCATTTT. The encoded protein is CATSRATNQPQHF.

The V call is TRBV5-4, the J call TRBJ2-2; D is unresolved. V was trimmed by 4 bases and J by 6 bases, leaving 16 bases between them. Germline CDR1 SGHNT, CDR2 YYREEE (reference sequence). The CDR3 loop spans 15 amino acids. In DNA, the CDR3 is TGTGCCAGCAGCGCAACAGCCTTGTCCGCCGGGGAGCTGTTTTTT. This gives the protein CASSATALSAGELFF.

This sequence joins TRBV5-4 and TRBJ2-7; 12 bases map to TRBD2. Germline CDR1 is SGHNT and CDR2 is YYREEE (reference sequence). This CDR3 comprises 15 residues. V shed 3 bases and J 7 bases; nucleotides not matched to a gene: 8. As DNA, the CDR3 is TGTGCCAGCAGCTCGACTAGCGGGGGACGTGTGGAGCAGTACTTC. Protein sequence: CASSSTSGGRVEQYF. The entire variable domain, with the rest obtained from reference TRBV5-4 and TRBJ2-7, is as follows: ETGVTQSPTHLIKTRGQQVTLRCSSQSGHNTVSWYQQALGQGPQFIFQYYREEENGRGNFPPRFSGLQFPNYSSELNVNALELDDSALYLCASSSTSGGRVEQYFGPGTRLTVT.

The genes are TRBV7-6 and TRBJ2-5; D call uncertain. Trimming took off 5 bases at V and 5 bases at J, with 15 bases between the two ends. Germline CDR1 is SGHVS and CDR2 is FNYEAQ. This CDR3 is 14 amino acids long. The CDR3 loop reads CASSPDPLGETQYF. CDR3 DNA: TGTGCCAGCAGCCCGGACCCTTTAGGGGAGACCCAGTACTTC. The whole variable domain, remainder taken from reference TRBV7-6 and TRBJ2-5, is GAGVSQSPRYKVTKRGQDVALRCDPISGHVSLYWYRQALGQGPEFLTYFNYEAQQDKSGLPNDRFSAERPEGSISTLTIQRTEQRDSAMYRCASSPDPLGETQYFGPGTRLLVL.

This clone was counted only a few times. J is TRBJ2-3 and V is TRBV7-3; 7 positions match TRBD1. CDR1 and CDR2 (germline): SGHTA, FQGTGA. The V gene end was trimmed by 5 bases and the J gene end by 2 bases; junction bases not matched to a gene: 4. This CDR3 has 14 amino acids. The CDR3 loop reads CASSPGQNTDTQYF. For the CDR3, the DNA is TGTGCCAGCAGCCCGGGACAGAACACAGATACGCAGTATTTT.

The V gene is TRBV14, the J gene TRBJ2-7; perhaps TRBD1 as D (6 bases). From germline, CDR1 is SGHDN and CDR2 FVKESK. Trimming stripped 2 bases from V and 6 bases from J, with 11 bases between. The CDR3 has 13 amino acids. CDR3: CASSQYLRGEQYF. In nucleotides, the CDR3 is TGTGCCAGCAGCCAATATCTCAGGGGCGAGCAGTACTTC.

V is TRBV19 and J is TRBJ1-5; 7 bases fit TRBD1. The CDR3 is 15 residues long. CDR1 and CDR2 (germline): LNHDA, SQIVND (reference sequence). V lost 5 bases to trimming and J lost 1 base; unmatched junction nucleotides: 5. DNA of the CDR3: TGTGCCAGTAGTCAGCAGGGGGAGAGCAATCAGCCCCAGCATTTT. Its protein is CASSQQGESNQPQHF.

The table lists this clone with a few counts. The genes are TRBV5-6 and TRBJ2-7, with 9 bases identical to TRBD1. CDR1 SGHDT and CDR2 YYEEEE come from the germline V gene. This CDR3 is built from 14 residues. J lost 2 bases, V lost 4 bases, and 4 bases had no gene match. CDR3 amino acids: CASSPGQGAYEQYF. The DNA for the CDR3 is TGTGCCAGCAGCCCGGGACAGGGAGCCTACGAGCAGTACTTC.

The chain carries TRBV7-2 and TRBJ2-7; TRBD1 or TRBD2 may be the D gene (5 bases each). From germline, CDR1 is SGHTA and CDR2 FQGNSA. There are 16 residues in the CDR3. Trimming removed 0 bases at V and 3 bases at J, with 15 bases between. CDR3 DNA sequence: TGTGCCAGCAGCTTAGCGTTGTTCGGGGACCGCTACGAGCAGTACGTC. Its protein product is CASSLALFGDRYEQYV.

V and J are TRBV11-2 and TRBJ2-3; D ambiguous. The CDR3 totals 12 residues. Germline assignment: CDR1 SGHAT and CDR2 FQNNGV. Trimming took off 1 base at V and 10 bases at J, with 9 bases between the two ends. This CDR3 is CASSLALDPQYF. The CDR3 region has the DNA TGTGCCAGCAGCTTAGCGCTTGATCCGCAGTATTTT. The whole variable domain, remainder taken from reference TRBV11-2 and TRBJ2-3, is EAGVAQSPRYKIIEKRQSVAFWCNPISGHATLYWYQQILGQGPKLLIQFQNNGVVDDSQLPKDRFSAERLKGVDSTLKIQPAKLEDSAVYLCASSLALDPQYFGPGTRLTVL.

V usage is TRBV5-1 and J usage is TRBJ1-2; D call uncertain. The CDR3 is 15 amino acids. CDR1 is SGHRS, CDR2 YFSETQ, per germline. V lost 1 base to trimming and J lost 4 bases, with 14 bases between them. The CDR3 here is CASSLLGELGYGYTF. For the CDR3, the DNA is TGCGCCAGCAGCTTGCTGGGAGAATTGGGCTATGGCTACACCTTC.

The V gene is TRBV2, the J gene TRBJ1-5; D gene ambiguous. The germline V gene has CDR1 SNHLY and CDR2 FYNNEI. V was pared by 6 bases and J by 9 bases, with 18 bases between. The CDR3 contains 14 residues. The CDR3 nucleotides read TGTGCCAGCAGGAGAGACGGAATAGCAATGCCCCAGCATTTT. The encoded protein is CASRRDGIAMPQHF.

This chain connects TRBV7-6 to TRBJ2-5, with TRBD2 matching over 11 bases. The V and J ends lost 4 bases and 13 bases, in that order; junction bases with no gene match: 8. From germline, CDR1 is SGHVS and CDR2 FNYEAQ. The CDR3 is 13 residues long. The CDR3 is CASSSGTSGGGYF. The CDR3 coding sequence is TGTGCCAGCAGCTCCGGGACTAGCGGAGGGGGGTACTTC.

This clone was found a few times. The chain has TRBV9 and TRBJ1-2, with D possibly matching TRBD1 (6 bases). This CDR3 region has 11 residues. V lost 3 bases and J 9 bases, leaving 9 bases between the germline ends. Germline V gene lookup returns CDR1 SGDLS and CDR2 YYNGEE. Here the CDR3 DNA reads TGTGCCAGCAGCGACAGGGATCGCTACACCTTC. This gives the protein CASSDRDRYTF.

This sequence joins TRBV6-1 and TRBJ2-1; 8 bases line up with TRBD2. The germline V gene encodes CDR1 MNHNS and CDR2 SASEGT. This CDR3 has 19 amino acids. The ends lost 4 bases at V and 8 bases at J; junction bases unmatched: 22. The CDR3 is CASSASGLAVRRAGYEQFF. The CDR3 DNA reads TGTGCCAGCAGTGCTTCTGGACTAGCAGTCCGACGAGCGGGGTATGAGCAGTTCTTC.

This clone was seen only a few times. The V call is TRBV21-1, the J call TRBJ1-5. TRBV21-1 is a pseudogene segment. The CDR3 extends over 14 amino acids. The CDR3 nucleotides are TGTGCCACCCTAAGCGGAGTACAAGAGCAGCCCCAGCATTTT. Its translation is CATLSGVQEQPQHF.